These 10 T cell receptor beta chains came from one sample sequenced in a study of Ad26.COV2.S vaccination and SARS-CoV-2 variants. Treatment reported: roughly 20 received Ad26.COV2.S at low or high dose, single or two shots; 5 received placebo; per-sample allocation not given. Material that was analyzed had been drawn on day 63 after the first vaccine or placebo injection. Assay: immunoSEQ multiplex PCR; the TCRdb copy retains only in-frame clones and omits some. The table shows 440,000 or so clones, with about 89% occurring only once. The sequences come from peripheral blood, collected in a trial of Ad26.COV2.S vaccine versus placebo. All receptors come from a person aged 18 to 59 who received the Ad26.COV2.S COVID-19 vaccine or a placebo.

This chain connects TRBV5-5 to TRBJ1-2; possible D gene TRBD1, 6 bases. This CDR3 has 15 residues. Germline-derived CDR1 and CDR2 are SGHKS and YYEKEE (reference sequence). The V end lost 3 bases, the J end lost 0 bases, and 12 bases lay between the germline ends. CDR3 sequence (DNA): TGTGCCAGCAGCTCAGGACAGAAACCTAACTATGGCTACACCTTC. Its protein is CASSSGQKPNYGYTF.

With regard to this clone: Other DNA sequences in this sample translate to the same CDR3. The V and J genes are TRBV5-1 and TRBJ2-3, with unresolved D. Germline V gene lookup returns CDR1 SGHRS and CDR2 YFSETQ. Deletions cut 0 bases from V and 6 bases from J, with 5 bases between. The CDR3 totals 12 residues. CDR3 coding DNA: TGCGCCAGCAGCTTGGAGGGCGATACGCAGTATTTT. Translating gives CASSLEGDTQYF. The variable domain in full, with the rest retrieved from reference TRBV5-1 and TRBJ2-3, is KAGVTQTPRYLIKTRGQQVTLSCSPISGHRSVSWYQQTPGQGLQFLFEYFSETQRNKGNFPGRFSGRQFSNSRSEMNVSTLELGDSALYLCASSLEGDTQYFGPGTRLTVL.

The chain is built from TRBV6-4 and TRBJ2-1, with TRBD1 matching 8 bases. The CDR3 loop spans 19 amino acids. From germline, CDR1 is MRHNA and CDR2 SNTAGT. J lost 4 bases, V lost 0 bases, and 14 bases had no gene match. The CDR3 sequence is CASSDSLSSRQGRYNEQFF. The CDR3 nucleotides are TGTGCCAGCAGTGACTCCCTCAGTTCTCGACAGGGGAGGTACAATGAGCAGTTCTTC.

This rearrangement joins TRBV7-9 to TRBJ1-2; a possible D gene is TRBD1 (5 bases). The length of the CDR3 is 16 residues. Germline V lookup: CDR1 SEHNR, CDR2 FQNEAQ (reference sequence). V lost 1 base and J 4 bases, leaving 16 bases between the germline ends. CDR3 region: CASSLVGVWQVYGYTF. CDR3 DNA sequence: TGTGCCAGCAGCTTAGTGGGGGTCTGGCAGGTCTATGGCTACACCTTC.

The V call is TRBV7-9, the J call TRBJ2-3; 7 bases are shared with TRBD2. With 5 bases clipped from V and 1 base from J, the junction kept 3 bases outside the gene matches. The germline V gene encodes CDR1 SEHNR and CDR2 FQNEAQ (reference sequence). The CDR3 consists of 14 residues. CDR3 DNA: TGTGCCAGCAGCCAAAGCGGGGGCACAGATACGCAGTATTTT. Its protein product is CASSQSGGTDTQYF. The full variable domain, with the rest looked up from reference TRBV7-9 and TRBJ2-3, is DTGVSQNPRHKITKRGQNVTFRCDPISEHNRLYWYRQTLGQGPEFLTYFQNEAQLEKSRLLSDRFSAERPKGSFSTLEIQRTEQGDSAMYLCASSQSGGTDTQYFGPGTRLTVL.

J is TRBJ2-1 and V is TRBV5-6; D call uncertain. The CDR3 is made up of 13 amino acids. Germline lookup yields CDR1 SGHDT and CDR2 YYEEEE. With 1 base removed from V and 3 bases from J, the gap between germline ends came to 5 bases. The CDR3: CASSLSYYNEQFF. The CDR3 nucleotides are TGTGCCAGCAGCTTGAGCTACTACAATGAGCAGTTCTTC. The variable domain in full, completed from reference TRBV5-6 and TRBJ2-1, reads DAGVTQSPTHLIKTRGQQVTLRCSPKSGHDTVSWYQQALGQGPQFIFQYYEEEERQRGNFPDRFSGHQFPNYSSELNVNALLLGDSALYLCASSLSYYNEQFFGPGTRLTVL.

Comment on this clone: In the same sample, other DNA sequences code for this CDR3. The gene calls are TRBV27 and TRBJ2-7; no clear D. The germline V gene encodes CDR1 MNHEY and CDR2 SMNVEV (reference sequence). V shed 2 bases and J shed 0 bases, with 11 bases lying between them. The CDR3 runs to 15 residues. CDR3 region: CASSLGWTDSYEQYF. The CDR3 bases are TGTGCCAGCAGTTTAGGGTGGACCGACTCCTACGAGCAGTACTTC.

The DNA for the CDR3 is TGCAGCGGGTCGAGGGAGCGGGCCAATGAGCAGTTCTTC. Amino acid sequence: CSGSRERANEQFF. The chain joins TRBV29-1 to TRBJ2-1, with a possible D match to TRBD2 (6 bases). The CDR3 extends over 13 amino acids. Trimming removed 7 bases from V and 6 bases from J, with 16 bases in between. In germline, CDR1 is SQVTM, CDR2 ANQGSEA.

The CDR3 nucleotides read TGTGCCATCAGTGAGGAGAGTAGCGGGAGGCGTGGGGATACGCAGTATTTT. It codes for CAISEESSGRRGDTQYF. The genes are TRBV10-3 and TRBJ2-3; 10 nucleotides agree with TRBD2. Germline V gene data show CDR1 as ENHRY and CDR2 as SYGVKD. The CDR3 has 17 amino acids. V trimming: 2 bases; J trimming: 6 bases; junction bases outside the gene matches: 11.

The CDR3 here is CASSQEIVLAGVEQFF. CDR3 nucleotides: TGTGCCAGCAGCCAAGAAATAGTGTTAGCGGGAGTTGAGCAGTTCTTC. The V call is TRBV4-2, the J call TRBJ2-1; 9 nucleotides align to TRBD2. With 0 bases clipped from V and 9 bases from J, the junction kept 9 bases outside the gene matches. CDR3 length equals 16 residues. Germline V CDR1 and CDR2: LGHNA, YNFKEQ.